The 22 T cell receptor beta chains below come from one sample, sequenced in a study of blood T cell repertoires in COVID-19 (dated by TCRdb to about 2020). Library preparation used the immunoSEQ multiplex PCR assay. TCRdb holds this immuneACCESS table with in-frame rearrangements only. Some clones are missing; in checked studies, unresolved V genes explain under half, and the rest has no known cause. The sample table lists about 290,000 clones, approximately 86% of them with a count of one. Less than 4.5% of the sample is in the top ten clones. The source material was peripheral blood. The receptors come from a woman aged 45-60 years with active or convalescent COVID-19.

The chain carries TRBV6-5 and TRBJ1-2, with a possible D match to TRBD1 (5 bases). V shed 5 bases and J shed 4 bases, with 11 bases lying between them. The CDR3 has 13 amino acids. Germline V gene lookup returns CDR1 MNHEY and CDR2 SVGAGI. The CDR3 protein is CASSPRDFYGYTF. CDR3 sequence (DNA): TGTGCCAGCAGTCCGCGGGACTTCTATGGCTACACCTTC.

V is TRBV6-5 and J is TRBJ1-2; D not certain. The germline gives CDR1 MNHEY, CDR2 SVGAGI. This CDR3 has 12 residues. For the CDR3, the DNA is TGTGTTACTCTTACAGCCCGCTATGGCTACACCTTC. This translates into CVTLTARYGYTF.

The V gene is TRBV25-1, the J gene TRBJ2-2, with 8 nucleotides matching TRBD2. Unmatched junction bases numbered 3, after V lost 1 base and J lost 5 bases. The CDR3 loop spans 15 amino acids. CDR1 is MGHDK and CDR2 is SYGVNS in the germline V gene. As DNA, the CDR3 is TGTGCCAGCAGTGAATCCGGGAGGGTAACCGGGGAGCTGTTTTTT. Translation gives CASSESGRVTGELFF.

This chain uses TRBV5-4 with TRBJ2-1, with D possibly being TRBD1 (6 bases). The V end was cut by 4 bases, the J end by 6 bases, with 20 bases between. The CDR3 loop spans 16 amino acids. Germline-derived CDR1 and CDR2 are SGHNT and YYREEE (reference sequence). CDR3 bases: TGTGCCAGCAGCCGGGACGGCAGGGGTTCTGGCAATGAGCAGTTCTTC. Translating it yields CASSRDGRGSGNEQFF.

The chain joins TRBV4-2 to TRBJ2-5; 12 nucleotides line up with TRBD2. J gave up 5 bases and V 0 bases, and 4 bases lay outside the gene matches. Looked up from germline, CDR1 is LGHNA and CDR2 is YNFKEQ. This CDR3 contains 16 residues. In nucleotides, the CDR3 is TGTGCCAGCAGCCAAGATGGGACTAGCGGGTGGGAGACCCAGTACTTC. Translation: CASSQDGTSGWETQYF.

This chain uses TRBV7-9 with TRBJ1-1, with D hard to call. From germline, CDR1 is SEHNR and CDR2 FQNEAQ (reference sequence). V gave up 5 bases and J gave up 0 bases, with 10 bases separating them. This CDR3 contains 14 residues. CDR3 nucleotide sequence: TGTGCCAGCAGCGTGAACGGGGTGAACACTGAAGCTTTCTTT. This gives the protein CASSVNGVNTEAFF.

CDR3 nucleotides: TGTGCCAGCAGCTTGGGCGGGACAGGGGGCTACGAGCAGTACTTC. As protein: CASSLGGTGGYEQYF. V usage is TRBV5-6 and J usage is TRBJ2-7; TRBD1 matches 11 bases. Trimming cost V 0 bases and J 3 bases; bases outside gene matches: 2. Germline values: CDR1 SGHDT, CDR2 YYEEEE. The CDR3 runs 15 residues.

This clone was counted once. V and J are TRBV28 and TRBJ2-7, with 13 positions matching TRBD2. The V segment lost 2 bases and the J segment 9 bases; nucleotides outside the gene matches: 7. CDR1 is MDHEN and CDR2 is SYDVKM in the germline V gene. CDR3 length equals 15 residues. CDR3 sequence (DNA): TGTGCCAGCAGTTTAGCTGGACTAGCGGGAGCTGGGCAGTACTTC. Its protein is CASSLAGLAGAGQYF.

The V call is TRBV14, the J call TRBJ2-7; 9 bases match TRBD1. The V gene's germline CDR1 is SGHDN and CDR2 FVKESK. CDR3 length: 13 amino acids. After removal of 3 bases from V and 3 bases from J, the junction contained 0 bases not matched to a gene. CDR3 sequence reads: CASSQTGGYEQYF. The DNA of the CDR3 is TGTGCCAGCAGCCAGACAGGGGGCTACGAGCAGTACTTC.

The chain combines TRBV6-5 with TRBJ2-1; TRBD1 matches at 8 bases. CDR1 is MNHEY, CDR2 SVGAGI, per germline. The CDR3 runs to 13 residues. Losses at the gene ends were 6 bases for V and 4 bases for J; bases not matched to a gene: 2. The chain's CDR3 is CASSRTGYNEQFF. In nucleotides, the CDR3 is TGTGCCAGCAGCAGGACAGGGTACAATGAGCAGTTCTTC.

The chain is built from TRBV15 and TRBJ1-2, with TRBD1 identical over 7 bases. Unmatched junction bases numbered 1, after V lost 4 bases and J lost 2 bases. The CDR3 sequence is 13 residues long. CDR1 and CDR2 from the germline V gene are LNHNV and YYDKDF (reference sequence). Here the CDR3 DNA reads TGTGCCACCAGCAAGGACAGGAACTATGGCTACACCTTC. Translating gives CATSKDRNYGYTF.

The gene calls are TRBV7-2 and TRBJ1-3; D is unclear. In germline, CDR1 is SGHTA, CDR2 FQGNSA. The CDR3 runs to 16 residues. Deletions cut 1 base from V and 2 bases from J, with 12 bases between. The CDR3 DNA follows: TGTGCCAGCAGCTTAGAGAGGGTTCAGGCTGGAAACACCATATATTTT. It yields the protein CASSLERVQAGNTIYF.

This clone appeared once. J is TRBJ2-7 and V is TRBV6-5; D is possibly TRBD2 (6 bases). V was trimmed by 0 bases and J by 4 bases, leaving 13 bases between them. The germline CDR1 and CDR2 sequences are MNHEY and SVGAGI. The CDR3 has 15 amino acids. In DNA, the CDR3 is TGTGCCAGCAGTTACTCGAGTGGAGGGGTGTACGAGCAGTACTTC. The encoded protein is CASSYSSGGVYEQYF.

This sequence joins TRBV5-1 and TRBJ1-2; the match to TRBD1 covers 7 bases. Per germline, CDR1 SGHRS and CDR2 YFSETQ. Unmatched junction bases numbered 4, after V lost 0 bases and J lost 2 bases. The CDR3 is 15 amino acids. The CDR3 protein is CASSLGQGTNYGYTF. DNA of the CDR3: TGCGCCAGCAGCTTGGGACAGGGAACCAACTATGGCTACACCTTC.

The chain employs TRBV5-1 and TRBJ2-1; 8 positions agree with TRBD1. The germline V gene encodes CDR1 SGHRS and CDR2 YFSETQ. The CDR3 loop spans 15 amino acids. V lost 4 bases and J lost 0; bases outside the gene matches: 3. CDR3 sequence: CASSETGGSYNEQFF. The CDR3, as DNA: TGCGCCAGCAGCGAAACAGGGGGCTCCTACAATGAGCAGTTCTTC. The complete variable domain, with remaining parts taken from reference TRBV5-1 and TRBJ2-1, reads KAGVTQTPRYLIKTRGQQVTLSCSPISGHRSVSWYQQTPGQGLQFLFEYFSETQRNKGNFPGRFSGRQFSNSRSEMNVSTLELGDSALYLCASSETGGSYNEQFFGPGTRLTVL.

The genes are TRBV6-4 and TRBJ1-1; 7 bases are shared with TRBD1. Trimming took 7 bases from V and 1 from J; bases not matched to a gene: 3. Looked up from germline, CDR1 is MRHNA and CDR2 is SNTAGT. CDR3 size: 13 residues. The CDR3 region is CASTDRANTEAFF. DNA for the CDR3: TGTGCCAGCACCGACAGGGCGAACACTGAAGCTTTCTTT.

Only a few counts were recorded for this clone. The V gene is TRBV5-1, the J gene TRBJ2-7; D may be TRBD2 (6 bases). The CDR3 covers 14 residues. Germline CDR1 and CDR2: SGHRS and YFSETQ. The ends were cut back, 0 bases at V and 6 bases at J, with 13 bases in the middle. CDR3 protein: CASSLAPGTLEQYF. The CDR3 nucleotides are TGCGCCAGCAGCTTGGCCCCAGGGACTCTCGAGCAGTACTTC.

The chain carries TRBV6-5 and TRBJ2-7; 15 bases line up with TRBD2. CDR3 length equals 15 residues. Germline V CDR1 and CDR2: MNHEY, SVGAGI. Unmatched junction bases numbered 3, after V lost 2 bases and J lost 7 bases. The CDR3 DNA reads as TGTGCCAGCAGTTACCGCGGACTAGCGGGAGGGGAGCAGTACTTC. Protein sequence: CASSYRGLAGGEQYF.

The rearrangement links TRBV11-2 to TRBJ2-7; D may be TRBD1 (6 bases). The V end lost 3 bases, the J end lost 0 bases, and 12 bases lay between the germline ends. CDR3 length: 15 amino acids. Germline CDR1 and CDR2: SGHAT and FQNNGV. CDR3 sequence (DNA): TGTGCCAGCAGCTTCGGACAGATGAGCTCCTACGAGCAGTACTTC. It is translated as CASSFGQMSSYEQYF.

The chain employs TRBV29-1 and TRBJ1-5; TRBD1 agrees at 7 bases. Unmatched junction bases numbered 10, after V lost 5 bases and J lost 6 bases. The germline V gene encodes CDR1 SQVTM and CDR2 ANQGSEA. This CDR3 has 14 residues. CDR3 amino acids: CSVRTGTVGQPQHF. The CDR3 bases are TGCAGCGTTCGTACAGGGACAGTGGGTCAGCCCCAGCATTTT.

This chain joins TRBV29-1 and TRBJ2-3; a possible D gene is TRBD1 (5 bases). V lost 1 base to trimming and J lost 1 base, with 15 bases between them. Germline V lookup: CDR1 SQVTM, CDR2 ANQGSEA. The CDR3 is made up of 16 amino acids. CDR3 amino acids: CSVEGAAGWGTDTQYF. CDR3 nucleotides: TGCAGCGTTGAAGGGGCGGCAGGGTGGGGCACAGATACGCAGTATTTT.

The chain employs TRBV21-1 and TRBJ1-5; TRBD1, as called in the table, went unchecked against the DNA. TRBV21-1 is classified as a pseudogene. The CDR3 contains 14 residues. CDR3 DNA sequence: TGTGCCAGCAGCATTGACAGGGGGGATCAGCCCCAGCATTTT. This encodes CASSIDRGDQPQHF.